The T cell receptor beta chain described here comes from a study of early T cells in non-severe SARS-CoV-2 infection. The germline V and J ends were trimmed by 1 base and 7 bases, with 10 bases remaining between them. CDR3 length: 13 amino acids. The germline gives CDR1 LGHDT, CDR2 YNNKEL (reference sequence). A single record per CDR3 protein comes from TCRdb applying MiXCR to the 5' RACE reads. The table records approximately 97,000 distinct CDR3 sequences, 11% of them present only once. This clonotype was recorded at least ten times. The chain carries TRBV3-1 and TRBJ1-2; no clear D gene. The clonotype was recovered from an adult who was a healthcare worker with PCR-confirmed SARS-CoV-2 infection or an uninfected control (not recorded which). Here the sequenced sample was whole blood, taken at baseline. The CDR3 here is CASSQVDDRGYTF. The CDR3 region has the DNA TGTGCCAGCAGCCAAGTGGACGACCGTGGCTACACCTTC. Together with reference TRBV3-1 and TRBJ1-2, the CDR3 gives the full variable domain: DTAVSQTPKYLVTQMGNDKSIKCEQNLGHDTMYWYKQDSKKFLKIMFSYNNKELIINETVPNRFSPKSPDKAHLNLHINSLELGDSAVYFCASSQVDDRGYTFGSGTRLTVV.